This is a list of T cell receptor beta chains from one sample in a study of Ad26.COV2.S vaccination and SARS-CoV-2 variants. Produced via immunoSEQ multiplex PCR; TCRdb's table is partial and in-frame only. The table lists about 410,000 clones, 88% of them singletons. The specimen comprised peripheral blood, sampled in a trial of Ad26.COV2.S vaccine versus placebo. These receptors were taken from a person between 18 and 65 years old who received the Ad26.COV2.S COVID-19 vaccine or a placebo. CDR3s include the opening cysteine and the closing phenylalanine or tryptophan. A D gene is named only where the DNA matches it firmly. Clone size is given for some rows only: seen once, a few or many times, or a class if the clone is expanded.

size,V,D,J,DNA,CDR3
-,TRBV3-1/TRBV3-2,-,TRBJ1-2,TGTGCCAGCAGCCAGCAATACGTTGCCTACACCTTC,CASSQQYVAYTF
many,TRBV30,TRBD2,TRBJ2-6,TGTGCCTGGACTAGCGGGGGGGCCTCTGGGGCCAACGTCCTGACTTTC,CAWTSGGASGANVLTF
-,TRBV15,TRBD1,TRBJ2-3,TGTGCCACCAGCAAAGGGACAGGGGGCAGGGATACGCAGTATTTT,CATSKGTGGRDTQYF
once,TRBV19,-,TRBJ1-3,TGTGCCAGTACCTGGCAGGGCTTTGGAAACACCATATATTTT,CASTWQGFGNTIYF
-,TRBV4-1,-,TRBJ2-5,TGCGCCAGCAGCCACCTTCAAGAGACCCAGTACTTC,CASSHLQETQYF
once,TRBV5-6,TRBD1,TRBJ1-2,TGTGCCAGCAGCCCGCTAGACAGGGGGCACTATGGCTACACCTTC,CASSPLDRGHYGYTF
-,TRBV11-3,-,TRBJ2-1,TGTGCCAGCAGCTCCGCGGCGGCTTCCTACAATGAGCAGTTCTTC,CASSSAAASYNEQFF
-,TRBV3-1/TRBV3-2,TRBD1,TRBJ2-7,TGTGCCAGCAGCCAAGCCGGCGGGACAGGGACCTACGAGCAGTACTTC,CASSQAGGTGTYEQYF
-,TRBV4-3,-,TRBJ1-1,TGCGCCAGCAGCCAAGCTCGGGCGGGGAGTGATGAAGCTTTCTTT,CASSQARAGSDEAFF
-,TRBV7-9,-,TRBJ2-1,TGTGCCAGCAGCGGGACCGGGACGGAACAGTTCTTC,CASSGTGTEQFF
-,TRBV5-6,-,TRBJ1-2,TGTGCCAGCAGCTTGGGGTTTGGGGAGAAGGGATCCGTTTATGGCTACACCTTC,CASSLGFGEKGSVYGYTF
-,TRBV4-1,-,TRBJ1-6,TGCGCCAGCAGCCAAGATAAGGCGCGGGGTAATTCACCCCTCCACTTT,CASSQDKARGNSPLHF
-,TRBV29-1,-,TRBJ1-2,TGCAGCGTTGTGAGGCGGCAGGACTATGGCTACACCTTC,CSVVRRQDYGYTF
-,TRBV7-9,-,TRBJ2-7,TGTGCCAGCAGCTTAGACGGAGCGCACGAGCAGTACTTC,CASSLDGAHEQYF
-,TRBV5-1,TRBD2,TRBJ2-1,TGCGCCAGCAGCTTAACTAGCGGCTACAATGAGCAGTTCTTC,CASSLTSGYNEQFF
-,TRBV30,-,TRBJ1-3,TGTGCCTGGAGTGTCTTCAGGAATCCAAGAAACACCATATATTTT,CAWSVFRNPRNTIYF
-,TRBV4-1,-,TRBJ2-6,TGCGCCAGCAGCCAGCCGGGACTCCTGACCGGGGCCAACGTCCTGACTTTC,CASSQPGLLTGANVLTF
-,TRBV5-1,TRBD1,TRBJ2-1,TGCGCCAGCAGCTCAAACCGGGACAGGGGTGGCAATGAGCAGTTCTTC,CASSSNRDRGGNEQFF
-,TRBV7-6,TRBD2,TRBJ2-5,TGTGCCAGCAGCACATCTAGCGGGGCAGACGGAGAGACCCAGTACTTC,CASSTSSGADGETQYF
-,TRBV19,-,TRBJ1-4,TGTGCCAGTAGTATGACAGATGAAAAACTGTTTTTT,CASSMTDEKLFF
-,TRBV3-1/TRBV3-2,TRBD1,TRBJ1-5,TGTGCCAGCAGCCAAGAAGGGGGCCCCCAGCATTTT,CASSQEGGPQHF
-,TRBV27,-,TRBJ1-4,TGTGCCAGCAGACCTAGGCCGTCAACTAATGAAAAACTGTTTTTT,CASRPRPSTNEKLFF
-,TRBV6-4,-,TRBJ2-3,TGTGCCAGCAGTGACTCTTTGGGAAGCACAGATACGCAGTATTTT,CASSDSLGSTDTQYF
-,TRBV7-2,-,TRBJ2-7,TGTGCCAGCAGCTTAGGCGGGGAAATCTCCTACGAGCAGTACTTC,CASSLGGEISYEQYF
few,TRBV7-2,-,TRBJ1-5,TGTGCCAGCAGCTCTACCGGGACGGCTAGCAATCAGCCCCAGCATTTT,CASSSTGTASNQPQHF
-,TRBV10-3,-,TRBJ2-7,TGTGCCATCAGTGAGTCGAGGTCACTGGAGCAGTACTTC,CAISESRSLEQYF
-,TRBV5-6,TRBD2,TRBJ2-1,TGTGCCAGCAGTCCCTGGGTTAGCGGGCTGCGCAATGAGCAGTTCTTC,CASSPWVSGLRNEQFF
-,TRBV7-9,-,TRBJ1-1,TGTGCCAGCAGCGTATTTCGGGGGGCGTCAACTGAAGCTTTCTTT,CASSVFRGASTEAFF
-,TRBV18,-,TRBJ1-5,TGTGCCAGCTCACCACGGTCTGATAGCAATCAGCCCCAGCATTTT,CASSPRSDSNQPQHF
-,TRBV6-5,-,TRBJ2-7,TGTGCCAGCAGGACTCAGACCTACGAGCAGTACTTC,CASRTQTYEQYF
-,TRBV5-8,TRBD1,TRBJ1-4,TGTGCCAGCAGCACGGGACAGGGTAATGAAAAACTGTTTTTT,CASSTGQGNEKLFF
once,TRBV7-9,-,TRBJ2-3,TGTGCCAGCACCCCCCGGGCTACCACAGATACGCAGTATTTT,CASTPRATTDTQYF
-,TRBV12-3/TRBV12-4,-,TRBJ1-2,TGTGCCAGCAGTTTTTCCCAGTATGGCTACACCTTC,CASSFSQYGYTF
-,TRBV25-1,-,TRBJ2-3,TGTGCCAGCAGTGAATCCAGGGCCTTCAGAACAGATACGCAGTATTTT,CASSESRAFRTDTQYF
-,TRBV5-1,TRBD1,TRBJ2-1,TGCGCCAGCAGCTCCGGGACAGGCAGGGACAATGAGCAGTTCTTC,CASSSGTGRDNEQFF
-,TRBV7-8,-,TRBJ1-2,TGTGCCAGCAAATCGTGGGACATCAGCTATGGCTACACCTTC,CASKSWDISYGYTF
few,TRBV5-8,-,TRBJ1-3,TGTGCCAGCAGCCCATCAGACGGGGCACCTGGAAACACCATATATTTT,CASSPSDGAPGNTIYF
-,TRBV6-1,TRBD1,TRBJ1-6,TGTGCCAGCAGTGACCGGGACAGGGTTTCACCCCTCCACTTT,CASSDRDRVSPLHF
-,TRBV9,-,TRBJ2-3,TGTGCCAGCAGCGTGCCCCTCTGGGGCACAGATACGCAGTATTTT,CASSVPLWGTDTQYF
-,TRBV5-4,-,TRBJ2-7,TGTGCCAGCAGCTTATCGCGAGGCTCCTACGAGCAGTACTTC,CASSLSRGSYEQYF
once,TRBV5-5,TRBD1,TRBJ2-7,TGTGCCAGCAGCTTGCGGACAGGGTATTCCTACGAGCAGTACTTC,CASSLRTGYSYEQYF
-,TRBV5-1,TRBD1,TRBJ2-1,TGCGCCAGCAGCTTCGGATGGGGGACAGTTTACAATGAGCAGTTCTTC,CASSFGWGTVYNEQFF
-,TRBV10-3,TRBD1,TRBJ2-1,TGTGCCATCAGCGGAGGACAGGCCAGCTCCTACAATGAGCAGTTCTTC,CAISGGQASSYNEQFF
-,TRBV11-1,-,TRBJ1-1,TGTGCCAGCAGCTTACCGACACGCGACACTGAAGCTTTCTTT,CASSLPTRDTEAFF